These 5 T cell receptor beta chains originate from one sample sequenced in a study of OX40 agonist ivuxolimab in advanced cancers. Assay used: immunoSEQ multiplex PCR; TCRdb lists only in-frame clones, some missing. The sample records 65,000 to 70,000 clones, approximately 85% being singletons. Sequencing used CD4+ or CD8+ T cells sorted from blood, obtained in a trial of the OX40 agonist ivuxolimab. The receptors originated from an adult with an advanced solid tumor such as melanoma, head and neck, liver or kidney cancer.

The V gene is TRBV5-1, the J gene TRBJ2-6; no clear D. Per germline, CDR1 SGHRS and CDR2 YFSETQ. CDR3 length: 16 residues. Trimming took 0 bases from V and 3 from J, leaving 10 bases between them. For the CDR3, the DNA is TGCGCCAGCAGCTTGGCCCCGGCCGGTGGGGCCAACGTCCTGACTTTC. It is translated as CASSLAPAGGANVLTF. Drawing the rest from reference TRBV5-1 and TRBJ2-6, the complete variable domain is KAGVTQTPRYLIKTRGQQVTLSCSPISGHRSVSWYQQTPGQGLQFLFEYFSETQRNKGNFPGRFSGRQFSNSRSEMNVSTLELGDSALYLCASSLAPAGGANVLTFGAGSRLTVL.

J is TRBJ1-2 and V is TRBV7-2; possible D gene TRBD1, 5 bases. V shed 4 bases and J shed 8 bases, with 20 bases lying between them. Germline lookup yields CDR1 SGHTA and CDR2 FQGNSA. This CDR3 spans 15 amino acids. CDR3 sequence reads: CASSSRVGQGGGYTF. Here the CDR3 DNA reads TGTGCCAGCAGCTCGCGGGTGGGGCAGGGCGGCGGCTACACCTTC. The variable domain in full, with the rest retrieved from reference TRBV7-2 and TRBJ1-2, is GAGVSQSPSNKVTEKGKDVELRCDPISGHTALYWYRQSLGQGLEFLIYFQGNSAPDKSGLPSDRFSAERTGGSVSTLTIQRTQQEDSAVYLCASSSRVGQGGGYTFGSGTRLTVV.

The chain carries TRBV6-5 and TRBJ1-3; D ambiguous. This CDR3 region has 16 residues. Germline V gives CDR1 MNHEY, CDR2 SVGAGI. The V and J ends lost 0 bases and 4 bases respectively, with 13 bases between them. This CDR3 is CASSYSLRAIGNTIYF. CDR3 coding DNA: TGTGCCAGCAGTTACTCGTTAAGGGCGATAGGAAACACCATATATTTT.

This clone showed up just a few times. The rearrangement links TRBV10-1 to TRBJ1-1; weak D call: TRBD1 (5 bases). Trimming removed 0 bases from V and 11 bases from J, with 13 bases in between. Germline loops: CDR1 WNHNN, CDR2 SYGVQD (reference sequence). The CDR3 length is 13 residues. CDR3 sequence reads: CASSESTGTRAFF. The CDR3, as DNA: TGCGCCAGCAGTGAGTCGACCGGGACCCGGGCTTTCTTT.

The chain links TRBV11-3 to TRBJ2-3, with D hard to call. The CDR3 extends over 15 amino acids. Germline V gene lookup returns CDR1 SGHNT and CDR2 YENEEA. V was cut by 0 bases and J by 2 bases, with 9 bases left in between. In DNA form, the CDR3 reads TGTGCCAGCAGCTTAGATGGCCAGTACACAGATACGCAGTATTTT. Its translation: CASSLDGQYTDTQYF.